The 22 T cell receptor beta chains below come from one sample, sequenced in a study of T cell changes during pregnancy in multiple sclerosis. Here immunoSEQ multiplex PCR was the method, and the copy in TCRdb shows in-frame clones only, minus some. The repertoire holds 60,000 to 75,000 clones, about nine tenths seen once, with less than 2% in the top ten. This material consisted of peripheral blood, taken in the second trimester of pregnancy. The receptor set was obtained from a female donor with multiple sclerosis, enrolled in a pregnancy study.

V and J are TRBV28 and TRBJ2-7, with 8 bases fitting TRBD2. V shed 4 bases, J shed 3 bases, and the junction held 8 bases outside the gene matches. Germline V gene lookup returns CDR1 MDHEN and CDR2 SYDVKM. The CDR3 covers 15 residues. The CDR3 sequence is CASSSAGTRSYEQYF. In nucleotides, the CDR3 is TGTGCCAGCAGTTCGGCCGGGACTAGAAGCTACGAGCAGTACTTC.

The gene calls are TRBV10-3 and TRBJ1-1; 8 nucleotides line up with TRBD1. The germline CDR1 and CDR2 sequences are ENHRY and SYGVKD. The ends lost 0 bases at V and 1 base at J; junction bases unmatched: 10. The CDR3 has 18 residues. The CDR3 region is CAISESRDRGRANTEAFF. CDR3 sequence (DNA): TGTGCCATCAGTGAGTCAAGAGACAGGGGCCGCGCGAACACTGAAGCTTTCTTT.

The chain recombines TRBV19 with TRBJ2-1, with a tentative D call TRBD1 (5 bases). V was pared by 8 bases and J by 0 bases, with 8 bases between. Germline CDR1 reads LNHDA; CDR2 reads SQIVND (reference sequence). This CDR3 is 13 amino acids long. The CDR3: CASEDTSYNEQFF. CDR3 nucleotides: TGTGCCAGTGAGGACACCTCCTACAATGAGCAGTTCTTC. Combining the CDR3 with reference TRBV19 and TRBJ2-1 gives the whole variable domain DGGITQSPKYLFRKEGQNVTLSCEQNLNHDAMYWYRQDPGQGLRLIYYSQIVNDFQKGDIAEGYSVSREKKESFPLTVTSAQKNPTAFYLCASEDTSYNEQFFGPGTRLTVL.

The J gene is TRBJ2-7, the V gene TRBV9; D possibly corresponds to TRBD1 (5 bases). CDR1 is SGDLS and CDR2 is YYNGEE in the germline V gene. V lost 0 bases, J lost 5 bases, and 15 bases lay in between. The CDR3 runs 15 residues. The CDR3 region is CASSVEGSGQDEQYF. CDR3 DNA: TGTGCCAGCAGCGTAGAGGGCTCAGGGCAGGACGAGCAGTACTTC.

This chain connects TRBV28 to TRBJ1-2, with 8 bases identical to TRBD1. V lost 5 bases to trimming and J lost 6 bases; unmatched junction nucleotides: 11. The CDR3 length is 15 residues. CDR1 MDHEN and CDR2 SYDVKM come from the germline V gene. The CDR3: CASSPPGQDRHGYTF. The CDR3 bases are TGTGCCAGCAGTCCTCCGGGACAGGATCGTCATGGCTACACCTTC.

The CDR3 DNA follows: TGTGCCAGTAGTATAAACGGCTACAATGAGCAGTTCTTC. Its protein product is CASSINGYNEQFF. The chain employs TRBV19 and TRBJ2-1, with D unclear. Between the trimmed V and J ends, which lost 2 bases and 3 bases, there was a span of 5 bases. CDR3 length: 13 residues. Germline loops: CDR1 LNHDA, CDR2 SQIVND (reference sequence).

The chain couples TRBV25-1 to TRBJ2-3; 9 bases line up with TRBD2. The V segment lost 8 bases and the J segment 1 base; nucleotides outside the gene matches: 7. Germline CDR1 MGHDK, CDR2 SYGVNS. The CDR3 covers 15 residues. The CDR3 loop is CASQERGVGTDTQYF. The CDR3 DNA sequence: TGTGCCAGCCAAGAGCGGGGGGTGGGCACAGATACGCAGTATTTT. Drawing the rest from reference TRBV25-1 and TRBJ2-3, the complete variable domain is EADIYQTPRYLVIGTGKKITLECSQTMGHDKMYWYQQDPGMELHLIHYSYGVNSTEKGDLSSESTVSRIRTEHFPLTLESARPSHTSQYLCASQERGVGTDTQYFGPGTRLTVL.

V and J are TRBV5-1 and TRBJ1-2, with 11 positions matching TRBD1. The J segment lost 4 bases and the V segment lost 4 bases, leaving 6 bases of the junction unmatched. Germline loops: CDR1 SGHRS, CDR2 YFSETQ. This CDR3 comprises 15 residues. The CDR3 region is CASSTGQGASYGYTF. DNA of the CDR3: TGCGCCAGCAGCACCGGACAGGGGGCGAGCTATGGCTACACCTTC.

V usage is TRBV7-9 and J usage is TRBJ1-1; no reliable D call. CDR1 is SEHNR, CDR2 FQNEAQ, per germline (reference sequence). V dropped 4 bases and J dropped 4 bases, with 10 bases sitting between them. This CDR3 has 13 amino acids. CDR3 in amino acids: CASSWSTGTEAFF. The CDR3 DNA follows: TGTGCCAGCAGCTGGTCCACGGGCACTGAAGCTTTCTTT.

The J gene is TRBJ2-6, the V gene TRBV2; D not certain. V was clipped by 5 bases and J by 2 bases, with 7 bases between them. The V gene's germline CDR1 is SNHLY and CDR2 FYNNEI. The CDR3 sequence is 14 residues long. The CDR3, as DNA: TGTGCCAGCAGTACGACAACTGGGGCCAACGTCCTGACTTTC. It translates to CASSTTTGANVLTF. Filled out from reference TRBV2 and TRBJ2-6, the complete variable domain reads EPEVTQTPSHQVTQMGQEVILRCVPISNHLYFYWYRQILGQKVEFLVSFYNNEISEKSEIFDDQFSVERPDGSNFTLKIRSTKLEDSAMYFCASSTTTGANVLTFGAGSRLTVL.

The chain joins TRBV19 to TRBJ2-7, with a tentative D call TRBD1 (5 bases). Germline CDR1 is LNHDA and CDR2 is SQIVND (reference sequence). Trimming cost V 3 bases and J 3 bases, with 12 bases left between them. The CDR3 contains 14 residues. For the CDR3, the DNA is TGTGCCAGTAGTATGCAGACAGACCACTACGAGCAGTACTTC. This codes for CASSMQTDHYEQYF. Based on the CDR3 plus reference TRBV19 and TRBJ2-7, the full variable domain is DGGITQSPKYLFRKEGQNVTLSCEQNLNHDAMYWYRQDPGQGLRLIYYSQIVNDFQKGDIAEGYSVSREKKESFPLTVTSAQKNPTAFYLCASSMQTDHYEQYFGPGTRLTVT.

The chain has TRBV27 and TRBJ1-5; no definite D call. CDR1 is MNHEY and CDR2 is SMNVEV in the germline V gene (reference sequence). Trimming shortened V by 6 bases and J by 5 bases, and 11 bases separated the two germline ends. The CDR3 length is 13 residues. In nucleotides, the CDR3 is TGTGCCAGCAGGAGGGTAGAAGATCAGCCCCAGCATTTT. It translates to CASRRVEDQPQHF.

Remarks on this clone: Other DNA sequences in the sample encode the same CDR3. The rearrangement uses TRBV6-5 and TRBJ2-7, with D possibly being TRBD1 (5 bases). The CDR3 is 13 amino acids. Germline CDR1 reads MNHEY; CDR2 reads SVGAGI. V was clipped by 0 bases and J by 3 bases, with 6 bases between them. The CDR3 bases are TGTGCCAGCAGTTACTCCCAGGGCTACGAGCAGTACTTC. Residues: CASSYSQGYEQYF.

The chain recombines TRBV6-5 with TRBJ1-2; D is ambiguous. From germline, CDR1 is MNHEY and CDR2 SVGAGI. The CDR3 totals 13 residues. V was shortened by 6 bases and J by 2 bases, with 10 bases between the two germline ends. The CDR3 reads CASRYDMNYGYTF. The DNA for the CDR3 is TGTGCCAGCAGATATGACATGAACTATGGCTACACCTTC.

This CDR3 reads CASSEMAENTEAFF. CDR3 nucleotide sequence: TGTGCCAGCAGTGAAATGGCAGAGAACACTGAAGCTTTCTTT. The chain carries TRBV6-1 and TRBJ1-1; D is unclear. Germline CDR1 and CDR2: MNHNS and SASEGT. The length of the CDR3 is 14 residues. Deletions cut 2 bases from V and 1 base from J, with 8 bases between.

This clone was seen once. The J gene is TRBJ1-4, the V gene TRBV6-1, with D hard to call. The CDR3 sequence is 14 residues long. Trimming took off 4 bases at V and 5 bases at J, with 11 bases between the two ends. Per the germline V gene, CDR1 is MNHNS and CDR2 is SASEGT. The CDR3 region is CASSVGVANEKLFF. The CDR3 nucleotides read TGTGCCAGCAGTGTCGGGGTAGCAAATGAAAAACTGTTTTTT.

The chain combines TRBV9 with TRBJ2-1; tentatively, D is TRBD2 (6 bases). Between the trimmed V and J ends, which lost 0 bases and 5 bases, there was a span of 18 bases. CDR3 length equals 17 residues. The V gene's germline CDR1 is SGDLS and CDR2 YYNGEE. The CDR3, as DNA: TGTGCCAGCAGCGTAGATCTGCGGGGCGATGTGAACAATGAGCAGTTCTTC. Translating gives CASSVDLRGDVNNEQFF.

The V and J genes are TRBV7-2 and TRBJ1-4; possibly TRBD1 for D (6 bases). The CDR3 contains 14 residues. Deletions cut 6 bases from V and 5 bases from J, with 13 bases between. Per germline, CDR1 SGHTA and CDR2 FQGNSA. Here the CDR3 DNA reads TGTGCCAGCAGACAGAAGGGGGGGAATGAAAAACTGTTTTTT. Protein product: CASRQKGGNEKLFF.

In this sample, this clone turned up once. The CDR3 reads CASSLVGGRYGNTIYF. Here the CDR3 DNA reads TGCGCCAGCAGCTTGGTGGGGGGGCGTTATGGAAACACCATATATTTT. The rearrangement joins TRBV5-1 to TRBJ1-3; tentative D call: TRBD1 (6 bases). This CDR3 contains 16 residues. V was trimmed by 0 bases and J by 3 bases, leaving 13 bases between them. The germline CDR1 and CDR2 sequences are SGHRS and YFSETQ.

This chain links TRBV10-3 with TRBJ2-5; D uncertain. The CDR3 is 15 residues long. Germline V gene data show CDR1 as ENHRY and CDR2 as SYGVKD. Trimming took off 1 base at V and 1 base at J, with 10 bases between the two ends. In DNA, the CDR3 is TGTGCCATCAGTGAGTTGGGCAGGTTCCAAGAGACCCAGTACTTC. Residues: CAISELGRFQETQYF.

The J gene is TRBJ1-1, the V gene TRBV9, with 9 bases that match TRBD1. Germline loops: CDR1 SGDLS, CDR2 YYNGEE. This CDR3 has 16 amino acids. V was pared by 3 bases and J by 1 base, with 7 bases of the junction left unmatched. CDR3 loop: CASSAGTGYGNTEAFF. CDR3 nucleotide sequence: TGTGCCAGCAGCGCCGGGACAGGGTACGGGAACACTGAAGCTTTCTTT.

The CDR3 region is CASSSGELNNEQFF. In nucleotides, the CDR3 is TGTGCCAGCAGCTCAGGGGAATTAAACAATGAGCAGTTCTTC. The genes are TRBV7-9 and TRBJ2-1, with a weak D call TRBD1 (6 bases). This CDR3 is 14 amino acids long. Germline CDR1 reads SEHNR; CDR2 reads FQNEAQ (reference sequence). V dropped 4 bases and J dropped 5 bases, with 12 bases sitting between them.